This T cell receptor (beta chain) originates from a study of OX40 agonist ivuxolimab in advanced cancers. Study-wide background: Administration of intravenous ivuxolimab to patients occurred every 2 weeks at 0.01 to 10 mg/kg.

Patients were ruled out by autoimmune disease history or systemic immunosuppression. TCRdb's copy holds only in-frame clones and misses some; the assay was immunoSEQ multiplex PCR. Of just under 45,000 clones listed, roughly 80% are singletons. J gave up 5 bases and V 2 bases, and 4 bases lay outside the gene matches. This CDR3 has 15 amino acids. Looked up from germline, CDR1 is SGDLS and CDR2 is YYNGEE. The chain combines TRBV9 with TRBJ2-1, with 10 nucleotides matching TRBD1. This receptor was obtained from an adult with an advanced solid tumor such as melanoma, head and neck, liver or kidney cancer. The specimen comprised CD4+ or CD8+ T cells sorted from blood, sampled in a trial of the OX40 agonist ivuxolimab. CDR3 nucleotides: TGTGCCAGCAGCGTCCGACAGGGGGCGGACAATGAGCAGTTCTTC. Encoded protein: CASSVRQGADNEQFF.